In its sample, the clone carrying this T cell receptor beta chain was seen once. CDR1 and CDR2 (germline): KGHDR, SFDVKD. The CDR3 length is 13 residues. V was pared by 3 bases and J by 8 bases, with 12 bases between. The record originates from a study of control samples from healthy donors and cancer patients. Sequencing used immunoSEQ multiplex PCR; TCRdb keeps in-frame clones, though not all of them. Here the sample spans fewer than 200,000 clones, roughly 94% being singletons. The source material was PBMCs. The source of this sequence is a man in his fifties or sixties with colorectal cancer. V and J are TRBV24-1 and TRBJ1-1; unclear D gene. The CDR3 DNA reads TGTGCCACCAGTGATCCGCGGGGTAAGGAAGCTTTCTTT. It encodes CATSDPRGKEAFF.